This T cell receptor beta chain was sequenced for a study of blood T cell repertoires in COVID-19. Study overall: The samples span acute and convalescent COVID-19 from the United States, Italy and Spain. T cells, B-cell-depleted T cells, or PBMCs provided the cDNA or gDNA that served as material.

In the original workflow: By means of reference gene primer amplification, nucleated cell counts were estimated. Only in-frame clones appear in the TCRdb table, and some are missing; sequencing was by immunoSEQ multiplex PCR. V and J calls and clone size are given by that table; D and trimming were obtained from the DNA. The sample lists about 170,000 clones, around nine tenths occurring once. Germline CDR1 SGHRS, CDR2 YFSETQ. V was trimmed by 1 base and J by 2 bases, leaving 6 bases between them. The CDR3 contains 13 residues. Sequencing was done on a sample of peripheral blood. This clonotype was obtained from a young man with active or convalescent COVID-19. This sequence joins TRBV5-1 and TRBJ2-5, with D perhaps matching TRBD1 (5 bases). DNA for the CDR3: TGCGCCAGCAGCTTGCAGGGACAAGAGACCCAGTACTTC. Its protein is CASSLQGQETQYF.